This record concerns one TCR beta chain sequence. Its antigen remains unidentified. The sample is drawn from a study of graft-versus-host responses after intestinal transplantation. The study's findings and limits: Allografts of one patient group, those with graft-donor T cell macrochimerism, had high graft-versus-host to host-versus-graft clonal ratios. Detected in recipient marrow were GvH clones, some of which were first observed in ileum or blood.

This CDR3 is 19 amino acids long. CDR1 is SNHLY, CDR2 FYNNEI, per germline. V trimming: 5 bases; J trimming: 2 bases; junction bases outside the gene matches: 18. Clones were read by immunoSEQ multiplex PCR, and TCRdb kept only the in-frame ones, dropping some. The top ten clones hold 0.3% to 0.35% of a sample with about 89,000 clones, around nine tenths of them seen once. The chain recombines TRBV2 with TRBJ2-7; 10 bases agree with TRBD2. The sample in question was unstimulated CD4+ T cells sorted from spleen or lymph node cells, obtained before intestinal transplant. This TCR came from a human donor who received an intestinal transplant. CDR3: CASSPFTSGARLMTYEQYF. Written as DNA, the CDR3 is TGTGCCAGCAGTCCCTTTACTAGCGGGGCCCGGCTTATGACCTACGAGCAGTACTTC.